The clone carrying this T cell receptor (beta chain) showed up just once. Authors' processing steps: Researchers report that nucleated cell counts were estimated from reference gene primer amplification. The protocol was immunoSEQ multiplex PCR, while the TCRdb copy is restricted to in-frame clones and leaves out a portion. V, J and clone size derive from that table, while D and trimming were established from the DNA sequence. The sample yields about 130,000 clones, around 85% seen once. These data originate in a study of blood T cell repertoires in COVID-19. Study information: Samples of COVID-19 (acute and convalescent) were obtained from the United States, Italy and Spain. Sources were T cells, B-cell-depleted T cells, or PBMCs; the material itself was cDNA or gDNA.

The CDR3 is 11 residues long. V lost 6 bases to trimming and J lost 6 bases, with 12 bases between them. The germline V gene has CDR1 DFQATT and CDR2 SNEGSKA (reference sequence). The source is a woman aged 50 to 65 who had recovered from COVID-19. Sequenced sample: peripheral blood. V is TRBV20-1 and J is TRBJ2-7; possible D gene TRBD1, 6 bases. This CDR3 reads CSALRGGEQYF. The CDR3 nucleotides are TGCAGTGCCTTAAGAGGGGGCGAGCAGTACTTC.